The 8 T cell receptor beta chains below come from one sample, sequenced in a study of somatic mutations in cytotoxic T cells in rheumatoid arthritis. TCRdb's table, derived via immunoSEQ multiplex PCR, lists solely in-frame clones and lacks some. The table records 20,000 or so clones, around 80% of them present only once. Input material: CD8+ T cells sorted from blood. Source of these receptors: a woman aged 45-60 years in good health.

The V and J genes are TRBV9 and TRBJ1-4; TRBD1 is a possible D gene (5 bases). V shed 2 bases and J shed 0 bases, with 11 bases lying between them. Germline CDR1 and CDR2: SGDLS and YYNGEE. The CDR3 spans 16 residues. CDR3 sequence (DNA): TGTGCCAGCAGCGTCGGGGGACGGGCAACTAATGAAAAACTGTTTTTT. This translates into CASSVGGRATNEKLFF.

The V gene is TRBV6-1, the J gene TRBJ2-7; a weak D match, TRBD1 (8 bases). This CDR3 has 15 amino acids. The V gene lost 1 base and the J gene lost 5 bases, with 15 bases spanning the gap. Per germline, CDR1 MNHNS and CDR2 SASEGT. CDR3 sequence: CASSEGGGQAHEQYF. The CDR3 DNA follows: TGTGCCAGCAGTGAAGGGGGGGGACAGGCCCACGAGCAGTACTTC.

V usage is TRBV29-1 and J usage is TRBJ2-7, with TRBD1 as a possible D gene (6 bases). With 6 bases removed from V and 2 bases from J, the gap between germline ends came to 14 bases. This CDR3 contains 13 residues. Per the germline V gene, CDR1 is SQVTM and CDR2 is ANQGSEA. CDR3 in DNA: TGCAGCGTGGAAACCGGGACACCCTACGAGCAGTACTTC. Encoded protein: CSVETGTPYEQYF.

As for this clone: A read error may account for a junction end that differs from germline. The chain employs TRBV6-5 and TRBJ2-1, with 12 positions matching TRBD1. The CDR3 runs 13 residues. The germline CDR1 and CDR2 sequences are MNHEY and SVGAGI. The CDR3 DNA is TGTGCCAGCAGCCGGGGACAGGGGGCCGAGGGGGTCTTC. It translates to CASSRGQGAEGVF.

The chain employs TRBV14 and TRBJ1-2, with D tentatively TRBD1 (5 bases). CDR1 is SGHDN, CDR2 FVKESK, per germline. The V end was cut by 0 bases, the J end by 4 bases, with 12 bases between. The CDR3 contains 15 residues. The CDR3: CASSQDQGSIYGYTF. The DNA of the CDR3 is TGTGCCAGCAGCCAAGATCAGGGCAGCATCTATGGCTACACCTTC.

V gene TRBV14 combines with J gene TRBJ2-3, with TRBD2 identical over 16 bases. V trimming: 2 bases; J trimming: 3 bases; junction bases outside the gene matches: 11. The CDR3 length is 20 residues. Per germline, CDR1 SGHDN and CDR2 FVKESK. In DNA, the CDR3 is TGTGCCAGCAGCCAATCCTCCGGGACTAGCGGGAGGGCCTTGACAGATACGCAGTATTTT. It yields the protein CASSQSSGTSGRALTDTQYF.

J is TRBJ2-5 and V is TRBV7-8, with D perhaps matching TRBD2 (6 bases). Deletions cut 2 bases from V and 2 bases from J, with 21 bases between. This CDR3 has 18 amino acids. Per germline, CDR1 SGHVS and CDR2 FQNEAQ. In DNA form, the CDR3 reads TGTGCCAGCAGCTTATTTGGGGTAGCGGCGTATCGTCAAGAGACCCAGTACTTC. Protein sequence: CASSLFGVAAYRQETQYF. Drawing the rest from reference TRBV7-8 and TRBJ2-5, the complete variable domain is GAGVSQSPRYKVAKRGQDVALRCDPISGHVSLFWYQQALGQGPEFLTYFQNEAQLDKSGLPSDRFFAERPEGSVSTLKIQRTQQEDSAVYLCASSLFGVAAYRQETQYFGPGTRLLVL.

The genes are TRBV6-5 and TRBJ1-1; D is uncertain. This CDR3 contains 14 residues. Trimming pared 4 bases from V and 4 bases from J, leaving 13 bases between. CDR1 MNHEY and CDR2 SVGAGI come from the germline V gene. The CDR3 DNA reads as TGTGCCAGCAGTTCCGCCCGGGAGGGCACTGAAGCTTTCTTT. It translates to CASSSAREGTEAFF.